The 20 T cell receptor beta chains below come from one sample, sequenced in a study of blood T cell repertoires in COVID-19. Using immunoSEQ multiplex PCR, the repertoire was profiled, and TCRdb retains in-frame clones only, with some absent. The data show fewer than 250,000 clones, around 85% seen once. Sequencing was done on a sample of PBMCs or T cells enriched from blood (not recorded which). The receptors come from a woman aged 30 to 39 who had recovered from COVID-19.

The rearrangement links TRBV5-1 to TRBJ1-6; 7 bases match TRBD1. Germline values: CDR1 SGHRS, CDR2 YFSETQ. The CDR3 length is 15 residues. V gave up 4 bases and J gave up 4 bases; unmatched junction bases: 5. The chain's CDR3 is CASSPTGSYNSPLHF. The CDR3 nucleotides read TGCGCCAGCAGCCCGACAGGGTCGTATAATTCACCCCTCCACTTT.

The chain carries TRBV10-2 and TRBJ2-1; TRBD2 aligns across 7 bases. The ends lost 10 bases at V and 4 bases at J; junction bases unmatched: 16. The CDR3 totals 16 residues. Germline loops: CDR1 WSHSY, CDR2 SAAADI. CDR3 nucleotide sequence: TGCGCCATCGGGGCGCGAACCGGGACTACATACAATGAGCAGTTCTTC. Encoded protein: CAIGARTGTTYNEQFF.

In this sample, this clone turned up once. The chain uses TRBV18 and TRBJ2-5; 14 nucleotides align to TRBD2. V shed 4 bases and J 5 bases; nucleotides not matched to a gene: 0. The CDR3 runs 14 residues. Germline V gives CDR1 KGHSH, CDR2 LQKENI. The CDR3 nucleotides read TGTGCCAGCTCACGGACTAGCGGGGGGGAGACCCAGTACTTC. Its translation is CASSRTSGGETQYF.

This clone was observed a handful of times. The rearrangement links TRBV28 to TRBJ1-6; maybe TRBD1 (6 bases). Per the germline V gene, CDR1 is MDHEN and CDR2 is SYDVKM. CDR3 size: 14 residues. V dropped 8 bases and J dropped 10 bases, with 18 bases sitting between them. The CDR3 sequence is CASLLGQGWSPLHF. The CDR3 DNA follows: TGTGCCAGCCTCCTTGGGCAGGGGTGGTCACCCCTCCACTTT.

The chain recombines TRBV3-1 (or the pseudogene TRBV3-2) with TRBJ2-2; 8 bases align to TRBD1. J gave up 5 bases and V 4 bases, and 9 bases lay outside the gene matches. The V gene's germline CDR1 is LGHDT and CDR2 YNNKEL (reference sequence). The CDR3 covers 16 residues. The CDR3: CASSPWTGRRTGELFF. The CDR3 DNA is TGTGCCAGCAGCCCGTGGACAGGGCGTCGGACCGGGGAGCTGTTTTTT.

The rearrangement links TRBV5-6 to TRBJ1-1; a weak D match, TRBD1 (5 bases). V was pared by 3 bases and J by 4 bases, with 16 bases between. The CDR3 length is 15 residues. Per germline, CDR1 SGHDT and CDR2 YYEEEE. The CDR3 loop is CASSSQSLGVTEAFF. The CDR3 nucleotides read TGTGCCAGCAGCTCTCAAAGTCTAGGGGTCACTGAAGCTTTCTTT. The variable domain in full, completed from reference TRBV5-6 and TRBJ1-1, reads DAGVTQSPTHLIKTRGQQVTLRCSPKSGHDTVSWYQQALGQGPQFIFQYYEEEERQRGNFPDRFSGHQFPNYSSELNVNALLLGDSALYLCASSSQSLGVTEAFFGQGTRLTVV.

V is TRBV28 and J is TRBJ1-6; tentative D call: TRBD1 (6 bases). The CDR3 has 16 residues. From germline, CDR1 is MDHEN and CDR2 SYDVKM. Trimming cost V 6 bases and J 5 bases, with 17 bases left between them. The CDR3 nucleotides are TGTGCCAGCAGCCCCGGGGGGGCCCCTGATAATTCACCCCTCCACTTT. It yields the protein CASSPGGAPDNSPLHF.

The chain carries TRBV5-1 and TRBJ1-2, with 7 positions matching TRBD1. V shed 4 bases, J shed 5 bases, and the junction held 8 bases outside the gene matches. This CDR3 has 14 residues. The germline CDR1 and CDR2 sequences are SGHRS and YFSETQ. CDR3 residues: CASSQGQETYGYTF. CDR3 sequence (DNA): TGCGCCAGCAGCCAAGGACAGGAAACTTATGGCTACACCTTC.

This chain links TRBV3-1 (or the pseudogene TRBV3-2) with TRBJ2-4; TRBD1 matches 7 bases. The length of the CDR3 is 13 residues. V dropped 2 bases and J dropped 5; count of bases not matched to a gene: 0. Germline CDR1 reads LGHDT; CDR2 reads YNNKEL (reference sequence). CDR3 sequence: CASSQQGENIQYF. CDR3 nucleotides: TGTGCCAGCAGCCAACAGGGGGAAAACATTCAGTACTTC.

The V gene is TRBV9, the J gene TRBJ1-2; D is unresolved. Trimming pared 0 bases from V and 6 bases from J, leaving 15 bases between. Germline CDR1 SGDLS, CDR2 YYNGEE. The CDR3 has 15 amino acids. In nucleotides, the CDR3 is TGTGCCAGCAGCGTAGACGCAGGAAACATGGATGGCTACACCTTC. Amino acids: CASSVDAGNMDGYTF.

V and J are TRBV6-5 and TRBJ2-2; possible D gene TRBD2, 5 bases. Germline V lookup: CDR1 MNHEY, CDR2 SVGAGI. V was cut by 5 bases and J by 3 bases, with 10 bases left in between. CDR3 length: 14 residues. DNA of the CDR3: TGTGCCAGCAGTCTCCTCGGGGACACCGGGGAGCTGTTTTTT. It translates to CASSLLGDTGELFF.

The V and J genes are TRBV3-1 (or the pseudogene TRBV3-2) and TRBJ2-1, with a weak D call TRBD2 (7 bases). The V and J ends lost 3 bases and 4 bases respectively, with 16 bases between them. The CDR3 runs to 16 residues. Germline V lookup: CDR1 LGHDT, CDR2 YNNKEL (reference sequence). CDR3 bases: TGTGCCAGCAGCCACGCCTCCGGGGGGCCTTACAATGAGCAGTTCTTC. Its translation is CASSHASGGPYNEQFF.

J is TRBJ2-6 and V is TRBV5-1, with D hard to call. The V gene lost 5 bases and the J gene lost 4 bases, with 4 bases spanning the gap. The CDR3 extends over 12 amino acids. Germline V gives CDR1 SGHRS, CDR2 YFSETQ. CDR3 in amino acids: CASSTGANVLTF. CDR3 sequence (DNA): TGCGCCAGCAGTACAGGGGCCAACGTCCTGACTTTC.

The V and J genes are TRBV28 and TRBJ1-5; D is unresolved. The CDR3 loop spans 12 amino acids. Trimming left V 1 base short and J 7 bases short, with 5 bases between. The germline CDR1 and CDR2 sequences are MDHEN and SYDVKM. This CDR3 reads CASSLSRQPQHF. As DNA, the CDR3 is TGTGCCAGCAGTTTATCTCGGCAGCCCCAGCATTTT.

The J gene is TRBJ2-3, the V gene TRBV5-1; 9 bases agree with TRBD1. Looked up from germline, CDR1 is SGHRS and CDR2 is YFSETQ. This CDR3 has 14 amino acids. After removal of 4 bases from V and 4 bases from J, the junction contained 4 bases not matched to a gene. CDR3 DNA sequence: TGCGCCAGCAGCGTGACAGGGGGGTCAGATACGCAGTATTTT. Translating it yields CASSVTGGSDTQYF.

The V call is TRBV5-1, the J call TRBJ2-3; 7 bases map to TRBD1. Trimming removed 0 bases from V and 5 bases from J; junction bases left unmatched: 12. The CDR3 totals 17 residues. The germline V gene encodes CDR1 SGHRS and CDR2 YFSETQ. In DNA form, the CDR3 reads TGCGCCAGCAGCTTGGGCGCAGGGGGATATCGGATAGATACGCAGTATTTT. Its translation is CASSLGAGGYRIDTQYF.

Here the CDR3 DNA reads TGTGCCGGGTCCCCGAGAGGGCCAACCGAGCAGTACGTC. This gives the protein CAGSPRGPTEQYV. This chain uses TRBV27 with TRBJ2-7; possibly TRBD2 for D (5 bases). V gave up 11 bases and J gave up 6 bases, with 20 bases separating them. Per the germline V gene, CDR1 is MNHEY and CDR2 is SMNVEV (reference sequence). This CDR3 has 13 amino acids.

The rearrangement links TRBV11-2 to TRBJ2-5, with TRBD2 matching over 10 bases. The V gene's germline CDR1 is SGHAT and CDR2 FQNNGV. The CDR3 totals 16 residues. The V gene end was trimmed by 2 bases and the J gene end by 5 bases; junction bases not matched to a gene: 8. Here the CDR3 reads CASSLIASGSGETQYF. The CDR3 region has the DNA TGTGCCAGCAGCTTAATTGCTAGCGGGAGTGGGGAGACCCAGTACTTC.

This sequence joins TRBV4-2 and TRBJ2-5; TRBD1 aligns across 8 bases. V trimming: 3 bases; J trimming: 4 bases; junction bases outside the gene matches: 7. CDR3 size: 15 residues. Germline V CDR1 and CDR2: LGHNA, YNFKEQ. The CDR3 spells CASSQVDRERETQYF. DNA of the CDR3: TGTGCCAGCAGCCAGGTGGACAGGGAGAGAGAGACCCAGTACTTC.

This chain uses TRBV14 with TRBJ1-2, with D possibly being TRBD1 (5 bases). The V gene lost 0 bases and the J gene lost 3 bases, with 11 bases spanning the gap. Per germline, CDR1 SGHDN and CDR2 FVKESK. CDR3 length equals 15 residues. CDR3 sequence reads: CASSQDITGDYGYTF. The CDR3 region has the DNA TGTGCCAGCAGCCAAGATATTACAGGAGACTATGGCTACACCTTC.